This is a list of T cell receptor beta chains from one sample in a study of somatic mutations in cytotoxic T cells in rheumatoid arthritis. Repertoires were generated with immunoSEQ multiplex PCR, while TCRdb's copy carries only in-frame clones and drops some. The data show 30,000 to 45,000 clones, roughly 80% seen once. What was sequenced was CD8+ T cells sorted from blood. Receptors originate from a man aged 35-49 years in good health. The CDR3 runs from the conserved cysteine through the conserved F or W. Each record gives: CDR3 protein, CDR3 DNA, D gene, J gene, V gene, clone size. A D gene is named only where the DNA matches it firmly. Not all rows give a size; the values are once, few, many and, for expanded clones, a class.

CDR3 protein: CASSAGDYYEQYF
CDR3 DNA: TGTGCCAGCAGCGCAGGGGATTACTACGAGCAGTACTTC
D gene: NA
J gene: TRBJ2-7
V gene: TRBV9
clone size: NA

CDR3 protein: CASSWRDTPYNEQFF
CDR3 DNA: TGTGCCAGCAGCTGGCGGGACACTCCCTACAATGAGCAGTTCTTC
D gene: NA
J gene: TRBJ2-1
V gene: TRBV7-9
clone size: NA

CDR3 protein: CASSFISGGYEAFF
CDR3 DNA: TGTGCCAGCAGTTTCATCTCAGGGGGATATGAAGCTTTCTTT
D gene: TRBD1
J gene: TRBJ1-1
V gene: TRBV7-2
clone size: NA

CDR3 protein: CASSSHSYEQYF
CDR3 DNA: TGTGCCAGCAGCTCGCACTCCTACGAGCAGTACTTC
D gene: NA
J gene: TRBJ2-7
V gene: TRBV7-8
clone size: NA

CDR3 protein: CASNSGVSGNTIYF
CDR3 DNA: TGTGCCAGCAACTCGGGCGTTTCTGGAAACACCATATATTTT
D gene: NA
J gene: TRBJ1-3
V gene: TRBV11-2
clone size: NA

CDR3 protein: CASSLVWGASYNEQFF
CDR3 DNA: TGTGCCAGCAGCTTGGTTTGGGGAGCGAGCTACAATGAGCAGTTCTTC
D gene: NA
J gene: TRBJ2-1
V gene: TRBV5-5
clone size: NA

CDR3 protein: CASSPAQRSYEQYF
CDR3 DNA: TGTGCCAGCAGCCCCGCACAGAGGTCCTACGAGCAGTACTTC
D gene: NA
J gene: TRBJ2-7
V gene: TRBV9
clone size: NA

CDR3 protein: CASSIDHLGRYSYEQYF
CDR3 DNA: TGTGCCAGTAGTATAGATCACCTGGGCAGGTACTCCTACGAGCAGTACTTC
D gene: NA
J gene: TRBJ2-7
V gene: TRBV19
clone size: NA

CDR3 protein: CASSYRDGGEQYF
CDR3 DNA: TGTGCCAGCAGTTACAGGGACGGCGGCGAGCAGTACTTC
D gene: NA
J gene: TRBJ2-7
V gene: TRBV6-5
clone size: NA

CDR3 protein: CASSYHSGGEVTEAFF
CDR3 DNA: TGTGCCAGCAGTTACCACTCGGGTGGGGAGGTAACTGAAGCTTTCTTT
D gene: NA
J gene: TRBJ1-1
V gene: TRBV6-5
clone size: NA

CDR3 protein: CASRYQTGDSYNEQFF
CDR3 DNA: TGTGCCAGCAGATATCAGACAGGGGATTCCTACAATGAGCAGTTCTTC
D gene: TRBD1
J gene: TRBJ2-1
V gene: TRBV27
clone size: NA

CDR3 protein: CASSISDRVNTGELFF
CDR3 DNA: TGCGCCAGCAGCATTTCAGACAGGGTTAACACCGGGGAGCTGTTTTTT
D gene: TRBD1
J gene: TRBJ2-2
V gene: TRBV4-1
clone size: few

CDR3 protein: CASSAGLAVHEQFF
CDR3 DNA: TGCGCCAGCAGCGCGGGACTAGCCGTCCATGAGCAGTTCTTC
D gene: TRBD2
J gene: TRBJ2-1
V gene: TRBV4-1
clone size: NA

CDR3 protein: CASSLEEGELGETQYF
CDR3 DNA: TGCGCCAGCAGCTTGGAGGAGGGTGAACTAGGAGAGACCCAGTACTTC
D gene: NA
J gene: TRBJ2-5
V gene: TRBV5-1
clone size: NA

CDR3 protein: CASSWKRRSTDTQYF
CDR3 DNA: TGTGCCAGCAGTTGGAAACGGAGGAGCACAGATACGCAGTATTTT
D gene: NA
J gene: TRBJ2-3
V gene: TRBV27
clone size: NA

CDR3 protein: CASSPVPSSYEQYF
CDR3 DNA: TGTGCCAGCAGCCCGGTCCCGAGCTCCTACGAGCAGTACTTC
D gene: NA
J gene: TRBJ2-7
V gene: TRBV5-4
clone size: NA

CDR3 protein: CASSLGTGGYGYTF
CDR3 DNA: TGTGCCAGCAGCTTGGGGACAGGGGGGTATGGCTACACCTTC
D gene: TRBD1
J gene: TRBJ1-2
V gene: TRBV7-9
clone size: NA

CDR3 protein: CASSQGVGMGNEQFF
CDR3 DNA: TGCGCCAGCAGCCAAGGGGTCGGGATGGGGAATGAGCAGTTCTTC
D gene: NA
J gene: TRBJ2-1
V gene: TRBV4-3
clone size: NA

CDR3 protein: CASRTRQTYQETQYF
CDR3 DNA: TGTGCCAGCCGCACGAGGCAGACGTACCAAGAGACCCAGTACTTC
D gene: NA
J gene: TRBJ2-5
V gene: TRBV28
clone size: NA

CDR3 protein: CASSLAGTDWYEQFF
CDR3 DNA: TGTGCCAGCAGCTTAGCGGGGACAGACTGGTATGAGCAGTTCTTC
D gene: TRBD1
J gene: TRBJ2-1
V gene: TRBV11-1
clone size: NA

CDR3 protein: CASSLWASGRLGNEQFF
CDR3 DNA: TGCGCCAGCAGCTTGTGGGCTAGCGGGAGATTGGGCAATGAGCAGTTCTTC
D gene: TRBD2
J gene: TRBJ2-1
V gene: TRBV5-1
clone size: NA

CDR3 protein: CSARKAYEQYF
CDR3 DNA: TGCAGTGCTAGAAAAGCCTACGAGCAGTACTTC
D gene: NA
J gene: TRBJ2-7
V gene: TRBV20-1
clone size: NA

CDR3 protein: CAWSVQGNEQFF
CDR3 DNA: TGTGCCTGGAGTGTACAAGGTAATGAGCAGTTCTTC
D gene: NA
J gene: TRBJ2-1
V gene: TRBV30
clone size: NA

CDR3 protein: CASSPPNSNQPQHF
CDR3 DNA: TGTGCCAGCAGCCCCCCAAACTCTAATCAGCCCCAGCATTTT
D gene: NA
J gene: TRBJ1-5
V gene: TRBV9
clone size: NA

CDR3 protein: CASSTPGGNTEAFF
CDR3 DNA: TGTGCCAGTAGTACCCCGGGCGGGAACACTGAAGCTTTCTTT
D gene: NA
J gene: TRBJ1-1
V gene: TRBV19
clone size: NA

CDR3 protein: CASSLATGVGSEQFF
CDR3 DNA: TGTGCTAGCAGCTTAGCCACGGGAGTAGGGAGTGAGCAGTTCTTC
D gene: NA
J gene: TRBJ2-1
V gene: TRBV7-7
clone size: once

CDR3 protein: CASSLGGAWTEAFF
CDR3 DNA: TGTGCCAGCAGCTTAGGCGGGGCTTGGACTGAAGCTTTCTTT
D gene: NA
J gene: TRBJ1-1
V gene: TRBV13
clone size: NA

CDR3 protein: CASGSSRFYEQYF
CDR3 DNA: TGTGCCAGCGGCAGTTCGCGGTTCTACGAGCAGTACTTC
D gene: NA
J gene: TRBJ2-7
V gene: TRBV6-5
clone size: NA

CDR3 protein: CASSPLSSGRALGYEQYF
CDR3 DNA: TGTGCCAGCAGTCCCCTGAGTAGCGGGAGGGCCTTGGGGTACGAGCAGTACTTC
D gene: TRBD2
J gene: TRBJ2-7
V gene: TRBV27
clone size: NA

CDR3 protein: CASSLDYGVTTNEKLFF
CDR3 DNA: TGTGCCAGCAGTTTAGACTACGGGGTAACAACTAATGAAAAACTGTTTTTT
D gene: NA
J gene: TRBJ1-4
V gene: TRBV28
clone size: NA

CDR3 protein: CASSGGLLTDTQYF
CDR3 DNA: TGTGCCAGCAGCGGGGGACTCCTCACAGATACGCAGTATTTT
D gene: NA
J gene: TRBJ2-3
V gene: TRBV9
clone size: NA

CDR3 protein: CASSPSTVDTQYF
CDR3 DNA: TGTGCCAGCAGCCCATCGACCGTGGATACGCAGTATTTT
D gene: NA
J gene: TRBJ2-3
V gene: TRBV7-9
clone size: NA

CDR3 protein: CASSVGGESYNEQFF
CDR3 DNA: TGTGCCAGCAGCGTAGGGGGAGAGTCCTACAATGAGCAGTTCTTC
D gene: NA
J gene: TRBJ2-1
V gene: TRBV9
clone size: once

CDR3 protein: CASRDGAGEQYF
CDR3 DNA: TGTGCCAGCCGAGACGGGGCGGGCGAGCAGTACTTC
D gene: NA
J gene: TRBJ2-7
V gene: TRBV6-1
clone size: NA

CDR3 protein: CASSPTSDHTDTQYF
CDR3 DNA: TGCGCCAGCAGCCCGACTAGCGACCACACAGATACGCAGTATTTT
D gene: TRBD2
J gene: TRBJ2-3
V gene: TRBV5-1
clone size: NA

CDR3 protein: CASSLSVQGDDYGYTF
CDR3 DNA: TGTGCCAGCAGTTTATCTGTGCAGGGGGATGACTATGGCTACACCTTC
D gene: TRBD1
J gene: TRBJ1-2
V gene: TRBV28
clone size: once

CDR3 protein: CASSSGVSGANVLTF
CDR3 DNA: TGTGCCAGCAGTTCAGGGGTCTCTGGGGCCAACGTCCTGACTTTC
D gene: NA
J gene: TRBJ2-6
V gene: TRBV28
clone size: NA

CDR3 protein: CASGRRGNTGELFF
CDR3 DNA: TGTGCCAGCGGACGCCGGGGGAACACCGGGGAGCTGTTTTTT
D gene: NA
J gene: TRBJ2-2
V gene: TRBV21-1
clone size: NA

CDR3 protein: CASSLGTSGFGGELFF
CDR3 DNA: TGTGCCAGCAGTTTAGGGACTAGCGGGTTCGGCGGGGAGCTGTTTTTT
D gene: TRBD2
J gene: TRBJ2-2
V gene: TRBV27
clone size: NA

CDR3 protein: CASRELAGATDTQYF
CDR3 DNA: TGTGCCAGCAGAGAACTAGCGGGAGCCACAGATACGCAGTATTTT
D gene: TRBD2
J gene: TRBJ2-3
V gene: TRBV27
clone size: NA

CDR3 protein: CASSPIGYEQYF
CDR3 DNA: TGTGCCAGCAGCCCCATTGGCTACGAGCAGTACTTC
D gene: NA
J gene: TRBJ2-7
V gene: TRBV14
clone size: NA

CDR3 protein: CASSQDPSGRSDTQYF
CDR3 DNA: TGCGCCAGCAGCCAAGATCCTAGCGGGAGGTCAGATACGCAGTATTTT
D gene: TRBD2
J gene: TRBJ2-3
V gene: TRBV4-1
clone size: NA